Listed below are T cell receptor beta chains from one sample, sequenced in a study of T-cell reconstitution after alpha-beta-depleted transplantation in children. From the PCR reads, TCRdb called clonotypes with MiXCR, one entry per CDR3 protein. The sample lists about 200,000 distinct CDR3 sequences, less than 15% occurring once. The sequenced sample was PBMCs from the stem cell graft donor, obtained from the stem cell graft. These receptors were taken from a human donor who donated a stem cell graft to a child with acute lymphoblastic leukemia. The CDR3 runs from the conserved cysteine through the conserved F or W. A D gene is named only where the DNA matches it firmly. The size of a clone is reported for some rows only, either as once, few or many, or as a class for expanded clones.

>TRBJ2-7|TRBV11-2|-|-
CASSLSRGTVYEQYF
TGTGCCAGCAGCTTAAGTCGAGGGACGGTCTACGAGCAGTACTTC
>TRBJ2-1|TRBV12-3/TRBV12-4|many|TRBD2
CASTPRLAGGNEQFF
TGTGCCAGCACCCCGAGGCTAGCGGGAGGCAATGAGCAGTTCTTC
>TRBJ2-3|TRBV5-1|many|TRBD2
CASSSKQTSGVTDTQYF
TGCGCCAGCAGCTCTAAACAGACTAGCGGAGTCACAGATACGCAGTATTTT
>TRBJ1-5|TRBV5-1|many|TRBD1
CASSPGTGSAQPQHF
TGCGCCAGCAGCCCCGGGACAGGGTCAGCTCAGCCCCAGCATTTT
>TRBJ2-1|TRBV7-2|many|-
CASSLAGRHEQFF
TGTGCCAGCAGCTTAGCTGGGAGGCATGAGCAGTTCTTC
>TRBJ2-7|TRBV5-1|many|-
CASSLEAAAEQYF
TGCGCCAGCAGCTTGGAAGCGGCTGCCGAGCAGTACTTC
>TRBJ2-4|TRBV7-9|-|-
CASSSRGGNIQYF
TGTGCCAGCAGCTCTAGGGGTGGGAACATTCAGTACTTC
>TRBJ2-7|TRBV5-1|many|-
CASSLNWAGITYEQYF
TGCGCCAGCAGCTTGAATTGGGCAGGGATCACCTACGAGCAGTACTTC
>TRBJ2-3|TRBV10-3|-|TRBD2
CAISESMTSGSSKDTQYF
TGTGCCATCAGTGAGTCGATGACCAGCGGGAGTTCGAAAGATACGCAGTATTTT
>TRBJ1-2|TRBV12-3/TRBV12-4|many|-
CASSLRPEVGGYTF
TGTGCCAGCAGTTTAAGGCCAGAGGTTGGTGGCTACACCTTC
>TRBJ2-7|TRBV5-1|many|-
CASSLASMDGYEQYF
TGCGCCAGCAGCTTGGCTTCCATGGATGGGTACGAGCAGTACTTC
>TRBJ2-7|TRBV5-1|many|TRBD1
CASSKGQGVAYEQYF
TGCGCCAGCAGCAAAGGACAGGGTGTTGCCTACGAGCAGTACTTC
>TRBJ2-3|TRBV5-5|few|TRBD2
CASSRAGDTDTQYF
TGTGCCAGCAGTAGAGCGGGGGATACAGATACGCAGTATTTT
>TRBJ2-7|TRBV3-1|many|-
CASSPGWGLYEQYF
TGTGCCAGCAGCCCCGGGTGGGGACTCTACGAGCAGTACTTC
>TRBJ2-1|TRBV20-1|many|TRBD2
CSALAGGTYNEQFF
TGCAGTGCTTTAGCGGGAGGGACCTACAATGAGCAGTTCTTC
>TRBJ2-7|TRBV20-1|many|TRBD1
CSARAFQDRGNYEQYF
TGCAGTGCTAGAGCTTTTCAGGACAGGGGAAACTACGAGCAGTACTTC
>TRBJ2-7|TRBV20-1|-|TRBD2
CSARGLAESYEQYF
TGCAGTGCTAGGGGACTAGCGGAGAGCTACGAGCAGTACTTC
>TRBJ1-1|TRBV4-2|many|-
CASTSKTANTEAFF
TGTGCCAGCACCTCAAAGACAGCGAACACTGAAGCTTTCTTT
>TRBJ2-2|TRBV6-1|-|TRBD1
CASSRPGTGYTGELFF
TGTGCCAGCAGCCGGCCCGGGACAGGGTACACCGGGGAGCTGTTTTTT
>TRBJ1-5|TRBV5-1|many|-
CASDCGNQPQHF
TGCGCCAGCGATTGCGGTAACCAGCCCCAGCATTTT
>TRBJ2-1|TRBV7-2|many|TRBD1
CASSLGTGSYNEQFF
TGTGCCAGCAGCCTCGGGACAGGGTCGTACAATGAGCAGTTCTTC
>TRBJ2-2|TRBV7-2|many|-
CASSPRGLNTGELFF
TGTGCCAGCAGCCCTAGGGGACTGAACACCGGGGAGCTGTTTTTT
>TRBJ1-5|TRBV19|-|TRBD1
CASSIEGQSNQPQHF
TGTGCCAGTAGTATAGAGGGACAGAGCAATCAGCCCCAGCATTTT
>TRBJ2-1|TRBV10-2|-|-
CASKPRHPTNEQFF
TGCGCCAGCAAACCTAGACATCCCACGAATGAGCAGTTCTTC
>TRBJ1-1|TRBV11-1|-|-
CASSLAHNTEAFF
TGTGCCAGCAGCTTAGCGCACAACACTGAAGCTTTCTTT
>TRBJ2-7|TRBV20-1|few|-
CSARGSDEQYF
TGCAGTGCGAGGGGATCGGACGAGCAGTACTTC
>TRBJ1-1|TRBV6-5|-|-
CASSYSSQGLTEAFF
TGTGCCAGCAGTTACTCATCGCAGGGTCTAACTGAAGCTTTCTTT
>TRBJ1-5|TRBV12-3/TRBV12-4|many|-
CASSYDSSTNQPQHF
TGTGCCAGCAGTTATGACAGCTCCACTAATCAGCCCCAGCATTTT
>TRBJ1-3|TRBV30|once|-
CAWTGTSGNTIYF
TGTGCCTGGACTGGGACCTCTGGAAACACCATATATTTT
>TRBJ2-1|TRBV20-1|few|TRBD2
CSARTGGRNNEQFF
TGCAGTGCTAGAACGGGAGGGCGCAACAATGAGCAGTTCTTC
>TRBJ2-3|TRBV28|many|TRBD2
CASTLPGLAGTDTQYF
TGTGCCAGCACCTTGCCCGGACTAGCGGGCACAGATACGCAGTATTTT
>TRBJ2-5|TRBV5-6|few|-
CASSLKLVEETQYF
TGTGCCAGCAGCTTGAAACTAGTCGAAGAGACCCAGTACTTC
>TRBJ2-2|TRBV20-1|many|-
CSAPLGPAGVGNTGELFF
TGCAGTGCTCCCCTCGGTCCGGCGGGCGTGGGGAACACCGGGGAGCTGTTTTTT
>TRBJ2-1|TRBV10-3|many|TRBD2
CATGLAGSYNEQFF
TGTGCCACAGGTCTAGCGGGCTCCTACAATGAGCAGTTCTTC
>TRBJ2-1|TRBV9|many|TRBD2
CASSVSTSGSNEQFF
TGTGCCAGCAGCGTGTCGACTAGCGGGAGTAATGAGCAGTTCTTC
>TRBJ2-1|TRBV12-3/TRBV12-4|many|-
CASSLAGASYNEQFF
TGTGCCAGCAGTTTAGCGGGAGCGTCCTACAATGAGCAGTTCTTC
>TRBJ2-7|TRBV13|many|-
CASSEYRQVKNEQYF
TGTGCCAGCAGCGAGTACAGACAGGTGAAGAACGAGCAGTACTTC
>TRBJ2-5|TRBV4-1|many|-
CASSQGDQETQYF
TGCGCCAGCAGCCAAGGAGACCAAGAGACCCAGTACTTC
>TRBJ2-7|TRBV19|many|TRBD2
CASSMTSGSNYEQYF
TGTGCCAGTAGTATGACTAGCGGGAGCAACTACGAGCAGTACTTC
>TRBJ1-2|TRBV7-2|many|-
CASRRETQVYGYTF
TGTGCCAGCAGGCGAGAGACTCAGGTCTATGGCTACACCTTC